The 10 T cell receptor beta chains given below trace back to one sample, sequenced in a study of tissue T cells after allogeneic stem cell transplantation. Clones were read by immunoSEQ multiplex PCR, and TCRdb kept only the in-frame ones, dropping some. The sample has fewer than 7,500 clones, around 50% seen once. Time point in this sample: mouse harvest day 7 after allogeneic transplant. The graft held 10^6 splenic CD5+ T cells and 10^7 T-cell-depleted bone marrow cells. Sequenced material: gut tissue. These receptors were taken from a female BALB/c mouse given C57BL/6 T cells with graft-versus-host disease after an allogeneic hematopoietic cell transplant.

This clone is classed as medium-sized. Genes here carry mouse names. The read is 1 residue too short to cover the CDR3 end, so that end is filled in from the germline J gene. The same CDR3 arises from other DNA sequences in this sample as well. The rearrangement uses TRBV13-2 and TRBJ2-7, with D hard to call. V lost 0 bases and J lost 0, with 7 bases in between. Germline V gives CDR1 NNHNN, CDR2 SYGAGS (reference sequence). This CDR3 comprises 14 residues. CDR3 loop: CASGDVGVSYEQYF. CDR3 DNA (partial): TGTGCCAGCGGTGATGTCGGGGTCTCCTATGAACAGTAC.

This clone was observed once. Gene names and germline match the mouse. Coverage ceases 1 residue before the CDR3 finishes, and the germline J gene fills in the end. The chain couples TRBV3 to TRBJ1-1; D remains unclear. This CDR3 has 13 residues. Deletions cut 2 bases from V and 0 bases from J, with 4 bases between. Looked up from germline, CDR1 is SNHLY and CDR2 is FYNGKV (reference sequence). The sequenced part of the CDR3 DNA is TGTGCCAGCAGCTTAAGACCAAACACAGAAGTCTTC. The encoded protein is CASSLRPNTEVF. The whole CDR3 reads CASSLRPNTEVFF.

This clone was seen more than once but under ten times. Any gene name here is a mouse gene name. Coverage ceases 1 residue before the CDR3 finishes, and the germline J gene fills in the end. This rearrangement joins TRBV23 to TRBJ1-1; no DNA check was done on the table's D call, TRBD1. The germline gives CDR1 KGHTA, CDR2 FQNQQP. CDR3 length equals 12 residues. The CDR3 bases that were read are TGCTCCAGCAGTCAAAACACAGCCGAAGTCTTC. This codes for CSSSQNTAEVF. The complete CDR3 protein is CSSSQNTAEVFF.

Points on this clone: Genes here carry mouse names. The missing CDR3 end, 1 residue past where the read stops, is filled in from the germline J gene. This chain connects TRBV26 to TRBJ1-2; D not certain. The length of the CDR3 is 13 residues. Germline CDR1 KGHPV, CDR2 FQNQEV (reference sequence). With 3 bases removed from V and 4 bases from J, the gap between germline ends came to 9 bases. This CDR3 is CASSLAGGSDYTF. The sequenced part of the CDR3 DNA is TGTGCCAGCAGTCTTGCAGGCGGCTCCGACTACACC.

As regards this clone: Gene and germline names: mouse. CDR3 bases read: TGTGCCAGCAGTCTGTTCTCAGGGGGCACAGAAGTCTTC. Protein sequence: CASSLFSGGTEVF. The full CDR3 is CASSLFSGGTEVFF. The genes are TRBV26 and TRBJ1-1, with 7 nucleotides matching TRBD1. The read stops 1 residue short of the end of the CDR3; the missing end is completed from the germline J gene. The V gene end was trimmed by 1 base and the J gene end by 4 bases; junction bases not matched to a gene: 3. From germline, CDR1 is KGHPV and CDR2 FQNQEV (reference sequence). The CDR3 covers 14 residues. The variable domain in full, with the rest retrieved from reference TRBV26 and TRBJ1-1, is NSKVIQTPRYLVKGQGQKAKMRCIPEKGHPVVFWYQQNKNNEFKFLINFQNQEVLQQIDMTEKRFSAECPSNSPCSLEIQSSEAGDSALYLCASSLFSGGTEVFFGKGTRLTVV.

Comments on this clone: Genes and germline are mouse. With the read ending 1 residue before the CDR3 end, the germline J gene is used to fill in that end. The chain employs TRBV19 and TRBJ2-2, with 10 bases identical to TRBD1. This CDR3 region has 14 residues. V dropped 4 bases and J dropped 4; count of bases not matched to a gene: 1. Germline V lookup: CDR1 FNHDT, CDR2 SITEND (reference sequence). CDR3 bases read: TGTGCCAGCAGTCGACAGGGGGCCACCGGGCAGCTCTAC. Amino acids: CASSRQGATGQLY. The entire CDR3 reads CASSRQGATGQLYF.

About this clone: The gene names given are mouse names. The sequence runs out 1 residue before the end of the CDR3; the remainder is reconstructed from the germline J gene. The rearrangement joins TRBV29 to TRBJ2-4; 7 positions match TRBD1. J lost 2 bases, V lost 4 bases, and 3 bases had no gene match. The germline gives CDR1 MSHET, CDR2 SYDVDS. The CDR3 contains 14 residues. The part of the CDR3 DNA that was read is TGTGCTAGCAGTTCACAGGGGTTTCAAAACACCTTGTAC. This encodes CASSSQGFQNTLY. In full, the CDR3 reads CASSSQGFQNTLYF. The full variable domain, in which reference TRBV29 and TRBJ2-4 provide the parts outside the CDR3, is DMKVTQMPRYLIKRMGENVLLECGQDMSHETMYWYRQDPGLGLQLIYISYDVDSNSEGDIPKGYRVSRKKREHFSLILDSAKTNQTSVYFCASSSQGFQNTLYFGAGTRLSVL.

On this clone: The gene names given are mouse names. The read falls 1 residue short of the CDR3 end, and the missing part is taken from the germline J gene. The chain is built from TRBV26 and TRBJ1-6, with a tentative D call TRBD1 (5 bases). TRBJ1-6 falls under the ORF class, with uncertain function. With 4 bases removed from V and 5 bases from J, the gap between germline ends came to 12 bases. Germline-derived CDR1 and CDR2 are KGHPV and FQNQEV (reference sequence). This CDR3 region has 15 residues. CDR3 amino acids: CASSRRDGNNSPLYF. Incomplete CDR3 DNA: TGTGCCAGCAGTCGCCGGGACGGAAATAATTCGCCCCTCTAC.

This clone was counted once. Gene names are the mouse ones. The read terminates 1 residue before the CDR3 end, so the remaining end is supplied by the germline J gene. This chain uses TRBV19 with TRBJ2-1; D call uncertain. CDR1 is FNHDT, CDR2 SITEND, per germline (reference sequence). CDR3 length equals 13 residues. The V end was cut by 0 bases, the J end by 4 bases, with 5 bases between. This CDR3 reads CASSIAGYAEQFF. CDR3 bases read: TGTGCCAGCAGTATAGCGGGGTATGCTGAGCAGTTC.

For this clone: Mouse germline and gene names are used. The CDR3 end lies 1 residue beyond the end of the read and is filled in from the germline J gene. This sequence joins TRBV26 and TRBJ2-3; the D gene is possibly TRBD2 (7 bases). CDR3 length: 15 residues. V was trimmed by 8 bases and J by 2 bases, leaving 17 bases between them. Germline CDR1 reads KGHPV; CDR2 reads FQNQEV (reference sequence). Incomplete CDR3 DNA: TGTGCCAGCCTCGGAGGGGGGCGGGTTGCAGAAACGCTGTAT. Protein sequence: CASLGGGRVAETLY. The whole CDR3 reads CASLGGGRVAETLYF.